Listed below are T cell receptor beta chains from one sample, sequenced in a study of cytomegalovirus exposure and HLA in healthy donors. TCRdb's copy holds only in-frame clones and misses some; the assay was immunoSEQ multiplex PCR. Among fewer than 150,000 clones listed, approximately 80% were seen once. Sequencing was done on a sample of PBMCs. Receptors were obtained from a woman between 18 and 29 years old in good health and CMV-seronegative. The CDR3 runs from the conserved cysteine through the conserved F or W. Clone size appears in some rows only: once, few, many, or a class for an expanded clone.

CDR3 protein,V gene,clone size
CASGRQASNYGYTF,TRBV19,-
CASSTENNEKLFF,TRBV10-2,-
CASRTGPEAFF,TRBV27,-
CASGFGGVETQYF,TRBV12-5,-
CASPKRGGAEAFF,TRBV6-1,-
CASSMEQGVYGYTF,TRBV19,-
CASSVGPGDIQYF,TRBV9,-
CASSLTMSKETQYF,TRBV7-7,-
CASSLTGTSGEQYF,TRBV7-2,-
CASSFSREGNQPQHF,TRBV27,-
CASSQDLPETGNTIYF,TRBV14,-
CASSLVAGLAGGYTGELFF,TRBV5-5,-
CASTGGGRGSYEQYF,TRBV2,few
CAISEWRGGTDTQYF,TRBV10-3,-
CASSQADRLTNYGYTF,TRBV4-3,-
CASSPDRVLGYTF,TRBV6-5,-
CASRASGSNTGELFF,TRBV5-1,-
CASGRASYEQYF,TRBV28,-
CASSLAGGFDEQYF,TRBV11-3,-
CASSYSSQGVYGYTF,TRBV6-5,-
CATSRWTVPNYGYTF,TRBV15,-
CSVLRSIDSTTGELFF,TRBV29-1,-